The 12 T cell receptor beta chains given below trace back to one sample, sequenced in a study of blood T cell repertoires in COVID-19. The repertoire was sequenced with immunoSEQ multiplex PCR; TCRdb's copy has only in-frame clones and lacks some. The repertoire holds roughly 160,000 clones, with approximately 90% as singletons. Sequencing was carried out using peripheral blood. These receptors all stem from a middle-aged man who had recovered from COVID-19.

Ten or more counts support this clone. The chain links TRBV19 to TRBJ1-1; D is unclear. V lost 6 bases and J 2 bases, leaving 10 bases between the germline ends. This CDR3 region has 13 residues. Germline V gene sequence: CDR1 LNHDA, CDR2 SQIVND (reference sequence). This CDR3 is CASSITRNTEAFF. The DNA for the CDR3 is TGTGCCAGTAGCATTACTAGAAACACTGAAGCTTTCTTT.

CDR3 sequence reads: CAWSLGADQYF. The CDR3 nucleotides read TGTGCCTGGAGTCTCGGAGCAGACCAGTACTTC. This chain uses TRBV30 with TRBJ2-7; unclear D gene. Trimming stripped 2 bases from V and 10 bases from J, with 12 bases between. Germline lookup yields CDR1 GTSNPN and CDR2 SVGIG (reference sequence). The CDR3 has 11 amino acids.

This chain links TRBV11-3 with TRBJ2-1; TRBD2 aligns across 8 bases. The germline CDR1 and CDR2 sequences are SGHNT and YENEEA. The junction had 8 bases not matched to a gene; V was cut back by 5 bases and J by 5 bases. The length of the CDR3 is 15 residues. DNA for the CDR3: TGTGCCAGCAGCAGGTCGGGGGGGCTCAACAATGAGCAGTTCTTC. Amino acid sequence: CASSRSGGLNNEQFF.

This chain links TRBV5-5 with TRBJ1-5, with unresolved D. Trimming stripped 0 bases from V and 0 bases from J, with 10 bases between. This CDR3 contains 16 residues. CDR1 SGHKS and CDR2 YYEKEE come from the germline V gene (reference sequence). CDR3 sequence reads: CASSLVPQDSNQPQHF. The CDR3 DNA is TGTGCCAGCAGCTTGGTCCCGCAGGATAGCAATCAGCCCCAGCATTTT. The entire variable domain, with the rest obtained from reference TRBV5-5 and TRBJ1-5, is as follows: DAGVTQSPTHLIKTRGQQVTLRCSPISGHKSVSWYQQVLGQGPQFIFQYYEKEERGRGNFPDRFSARQFPNYSSELNVNALLLGDSALYLCASSLVPQDSNQPQHFGDGTRLSIL.

The V gene is TRBV19, the J gene TRBJ1-4; maybe TRBD1 (6 bases). V lost 5 bases to trimming and J lost 0 bases, with 19 bases between them. This CDR3 is 18 amino acids long. The germline V gene encodes CDR1 LNHDA and CDR2 SQIVND (reference sequence). CDR3 in DNA: TGTGCCAGTAGTTCTCTTGGGGGGGCCGGCGCAACTAATGAAAAACTGTTTTTT. This codes for CASSSLGGAGATNEKLFF.

This chain connects TRBV2 to TRBJ2-5; a weak D match, TRBD1 (6 bases). Germline assignment: CDR1 SNHLY and CDR2 FYNNEI. Trimming left V 11 bases short and J 6 bases short, with 16 bases between. CDR3 length equals 12 residues. The CDR3 here is CASNARGQTQYF. CDR3 coding DNA: TGTGCCTCAAATGCCAGGGGACAGACCCAGTACTTC.

This chain uses TRBV6-2 or TRBV6-3 with TRBJ2-3; D call uncertain. The CDR3 extends over 15 amino acids. V gave up 2 bases and J gave up 6 bases, with 15 bases separating them. The germline V gene has CDR1 MNHEY and CDR2 SVGEGT. CDR3 nucleotides: TGTGCCAGCAGTTACACCGTCCAATATGCGGATACGCAGTATTTT. This sequence encodes CASSYTVQYADTQYF.

The chain employs TRBV19 and TRBJ1-1, with D tentatively TRBD1 (6 bases). V lost 10 bases, J lost 5 bases, and 17 bases lay in between. The CDR3 sequence is 13 residues long. Germline-derived CDR1 and CDR2 are LNHDA and SQIVND (reference sequence). The CDR3 nucleotides are TGTGCCACTCGAAGGGGGGGGCGGACTGAAGCTTTCTTT. It translates to CATRRGGRTEAFF.

The chain carries TRBV5-1 and TRBJ1-2, with D possibly TRBD1 on 6 matching bases. With 2 bases removed from V and 8 bases from J, the gap between germline ends came to 10 bases. Germline V lookup: CDR1 SGHRS, CDR2 YFSETQ. The CDR3 covers 12 residues. CDR3: CASSFNRDGYTF. CDR3 DNA: TGCGCCAGCAGCTTTAACAGGGACGGCTACACCTTC.

V and J are TRBV6-5 and TRBJ2-1, with 12 nucleotides matching TRBD2. CDR3 length: 14 amino acids. The J segment lost 8 bases and the V segment lost 7 bases, leaving 6 bases of the junction unmatched. The germline V gene has CDR1 MNHEY and CDR2 SVGAGI. The CDR3 spells CASNLAGGEDEQFF. As DNA, the CDR3 is TGTGCCAGCAACCTAGCGGGAGGGGAGGATGAGCAGTTCTTC.

The rearrangement links TRBV7-2 to TRBJ1-1; D unresolved. The CDR3 length is 15 residues. Per germline, CDR1 SGHTA and CDR2 FQGNSA. V was cut by 2 bases and J by 0 bases, with 10 bases left in between. The CDR3 spells CASSLWAELNTEAFF. The DNA of the CDR3 is TGTGCCAGCAGCTTATGGGCAGAGCTGAACACTGAAGCTTTCTTT.

The chain combines TRBV7-2 with TRBJ2-1, with 7 bases that match TRBD1. Looked up from germline, CDR1 is SGHTA and CDR2 is FQGNSA. This CDR3 comprises 13 residues. The CDR3 loop is CAGRGGAHNEQFF. The DNA of the CDR3 is TGTGCAGGTAGAGGGGGCGCCCACAATGAGCAGTTCTTC.